This TCR beta chain emerged from a study of human T cells and chemical hapten exposure. Study as a whole: Mainly, slight library volume differences in the pool made TCR yields vary. General study results and limits: Expanded TCRs formed significantly more large CDR3 similarity clusters than controls.

This clonotype was picked up many times. Its antigen is unidentified. Attachment of unique molecular identifiers to individual cDNA molecules was performed in the library. TCRdb reprocessed the RACE reads with MiXCR, giving one entry per CDR3 protein. The table lists about 350,000 distinct CDR3 sequences, 4.5% to 5.5% of them singletons. Described time point: pre-sensitization, week 0. Treatment: therapeutic diphenylcyclopropenone sensitization with weekly scalp DPC. Total RNA came from unfractionated whole blood. The ends were cut back, 6 bases at V and 3 bases at J, with 14 bases in the middle. The CDR3 is made up of 14 amino acids. CDR1 is MNHEY, CDR2 SVGEGT, per germline.

This chain links TRBV6-2 or TRBV6-3 with TRBJ1-1, with D perhaps matching TRBD1 (6 bases). The source of this sequence is a young woman with alopecia areata. Some clones in this sample may be carry-over from other donors' samples. Sample: whole blood, taken in connection with sensitization to the hapten diphenylcyclopropenone (DPC). The CDR3 spells CASRQDRTYTEAFF. The CDR3 DNA reads as TGTGCCAGCAGACAGGACAGAACCTACACTGAAGCTTTCTTT.